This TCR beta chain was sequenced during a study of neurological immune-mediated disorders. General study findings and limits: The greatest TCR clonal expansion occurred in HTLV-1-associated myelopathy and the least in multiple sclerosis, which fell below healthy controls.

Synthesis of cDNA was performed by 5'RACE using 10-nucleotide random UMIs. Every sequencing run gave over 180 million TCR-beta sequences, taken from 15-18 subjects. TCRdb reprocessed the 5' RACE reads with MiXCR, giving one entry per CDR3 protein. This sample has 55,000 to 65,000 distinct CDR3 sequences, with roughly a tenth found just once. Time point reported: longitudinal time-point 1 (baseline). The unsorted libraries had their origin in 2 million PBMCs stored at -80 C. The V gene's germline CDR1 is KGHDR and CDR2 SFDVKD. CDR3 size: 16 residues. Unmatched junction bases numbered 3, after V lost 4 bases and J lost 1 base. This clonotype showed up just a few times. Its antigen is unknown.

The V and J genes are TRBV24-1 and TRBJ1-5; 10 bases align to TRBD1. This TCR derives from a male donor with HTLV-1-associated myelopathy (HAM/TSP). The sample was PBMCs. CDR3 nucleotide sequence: TGTGCCACCAGTGACGGGACAGGGGCGAGCAATCAGCCCCAGCATTTT. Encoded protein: CATSDGTGASNQPQHF.